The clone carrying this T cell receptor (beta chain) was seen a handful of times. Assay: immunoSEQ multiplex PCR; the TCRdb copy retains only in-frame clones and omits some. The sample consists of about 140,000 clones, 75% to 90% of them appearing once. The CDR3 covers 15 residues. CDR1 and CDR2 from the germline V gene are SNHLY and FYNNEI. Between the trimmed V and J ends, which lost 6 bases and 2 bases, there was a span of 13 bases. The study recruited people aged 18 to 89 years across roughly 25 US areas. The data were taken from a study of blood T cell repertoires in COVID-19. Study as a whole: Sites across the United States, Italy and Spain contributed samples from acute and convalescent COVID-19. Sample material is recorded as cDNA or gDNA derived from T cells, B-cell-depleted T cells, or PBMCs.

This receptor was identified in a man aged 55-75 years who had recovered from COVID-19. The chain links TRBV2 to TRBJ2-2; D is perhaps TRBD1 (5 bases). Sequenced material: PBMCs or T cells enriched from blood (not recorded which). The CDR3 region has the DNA TGTGCCAGCAGAGGACAACTCCTCAACACCGGGGAGCTGTTTTTT. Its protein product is CASRGQLLNTGELFF.